The present TCR beta chain was sequenced within a study of graft-versus-host responses after intestinal transplantation. Study as a whole: Each patient got anti-thymocyte globulin induction, then tacrolimus and steroids for roughly 3 years.

In the case of this clone: Its specificity is unknown.

Sequenced by immunoSEQ multiplex PCR; TCRdb stores in-frame clones only, minus some. The profile shows 40,000 to 55,000 clones, around 95% of them singletons. V lost 2 bases, J lost 6 bases, and 7 bases stayed unmatched. Germline-derived CDR1 and CDR2 are SGDLS and YYNGEE. The CDR3 loop spans 15 amino acids. The sample was unstimulated CD8+ T cells sorted from spleen or lymph node cells, taken before transplant. The chain combines TRBV9 with TRBJ2-1, with 8 bases lining up with TRBD2. This TCR was recovered from a human donor who was the organ donor for an intestinal transplant. The CDR3 loop is CASSVIRGGSNEQFF. DNA of the CDR3: TGTGCCAGCAGCGTCATTCGGGGGGGCTCCAATGAGCAGTTCTTC.